The clone carrying this T cell receptor beta chain was detected many times. Antigen specificity is unknown. This entry is derived from a study of CD8+CD57+ T cells in acquired aplastic anemia. About the research overall: The mean DNA yield obtained from sorted CD4+ and CD8+ cells came to 3.2 ug. Healthy-donor CD4+ cells averaged about 10 million reads.

General study findings and limits: Patients and controls shared 25 to 30 CD8+ CDR3 sequences. Patients versus controls showed no significant CD8+ Simpson's diversity difference.

The CDR3 extends over 17 amino acids. Germline V CDR1 and CDR2: WSHSY, SAAADI. V lost 5 bases and J lost 2; bases outside the gene matches: 11. Using genomic DNA as the template, TCR beta VDJ and CDR3 profiling was carried out. TCRdb re-called the reads through MiXCR, storing one row per CDR3 protein. The sample consists of about 200,000 distinct CDR3 sequences, 34% of them appearing once. Sequenced input: sorted CD4+, CD8+, or CD8+CD57+ T cells (not recorded which) from PBMCs. V is TRBV10-2 and J is TRBJ2-1, with 8 positions matching TRBD2. The sequence was obtained from a human donor in good health, serving as a control. In DNA, the CDR3 is TGCGCCAGCAGTTCGACTAGCGACCAGTTTACCTACAATGAGCAGTTCTTC. It codes for CASSSTSDQFTYNEQFF.